This T cell receptor beta chain was sequenced in a study of cytomegalovirus exposure and HLA in healthy donors (dated by TCRdb to about 2017). Regarding the complete study: An earlier analysis of roughly 630 of the donors reported 276 Gb of sequence data and more than 90 million unique TCR beta sequences from 150 million to 200 million T cells. The study aimed to test whether cataloging public T cell receptors could reveal signatures of past pathogen exposure. A later analysis re-examined previously published TCR beta repertoires from 610 or so donors and added high-resolution HLA genotyping to investigate patterns of TCR occurrence. The number of donors typed differed by locus, with roughly 620-630 for A, B, C, DRB1 and DQB1, 522 for DQA1, 606 for DPA1, and some 470 for DPB1. An early release covering roughly 640 HLA-typed donors comprised about 300 gigabases of sequencing data and 85 million or so unique TCR sequences. An earlier analysis of 587 of the donors applied high-throughput TCR beta sequencing to assess whether each TCR beta V gene segment acted as functional or pseudogenic. Every repertoire in the discovery cohort had been generated on one and the same sequencing platform. Donor age, sex, ethnicity and CMV serostatus were compiled alongside the repertoire data. A later genetic analysis used genome-wide SNP genotypes for 398 of the 666 donors, treating that subset as a discovery cohort. Among the approximately 400 genotyped donors, 75% to 90% belonged to the genetic ancestry cluster associated with self-reported Caucasian donors. To predict cytomegalovirus infection status, the study brought together high-throughput TCR immunosequencing, statistical association of individual TCRs with disease status, and machine learning. The later analysis used no new phenotypic data to find candidate immune exposures, relying instead on TCR beta sequences and their occurrence across donors. Along with the roughly 700-subject first cohort, a separate validation cohort of over 90 different subjects was used. Several DR-DQ haplotypes were treated as single units for association and clustering because of strong linkage in the cohort. Among 398 genotyped donors of the cohort, an average of approximately 230,000 unique TCR beta nucleotide sequences were sequenced per donor, roughly 20% of them non-productive. The study used immunosequencing to profile the T cell repertoires of hundreds of subjects and linked those repertoires to cytomegalovirus serostatus. HLA typing included class I and class II loci at four-digit resolution.

Libraries were constructed by the immunoSEQ multiplex PCR assay. A mixture of 60 forward primers for TCR Vbeta segments and 13 reverse primers for TCR Jbeta segments was used in the multiplex PCR. The CDR3 region of rearranged TCR beta genes was amplified from genomic DNA with a multiplex PCR assay. On the Illumina HiSeq System, the amplified TCR beta libraries were sequenced as 87-base-pair reads. Turning to the authors' computational methods: Across the roughly 640 repertoires, a later analysis counted 75 million to 90 million unique TCR beta chains, 9.5 million to 13 million of which were shared by at least two donors. Raw reads were error-corrected and collapsed into unique sequences by a nearest-neighbor algorithm in which closely related sequences were merged to remove PCR and sequencing errors. V, D and J gene segments were assigned by aligning CDR3 sequences to IMGT reference sequences. For a sequence to be retained, at least a six-nucleotide match to both a V gene segment and a J gene segment was required. Rearrangements were called productive when the CDR3 lacked stop codons and stayed in frame with V and J; all others were non-productive. Following IMGT convention, CDR3 was defined as the stretch from the second conserved V-encoded cysteine to the conserved J-encoded phenylalanine. The earlier analysis of approximately 590 of the donors excluded any sequence lacking an unambiguous match to a single V gene segment. An earlier analysis of some 610 of the donors called V segments functional above 56.7% productive rearrangements and segregating when the between-donor standard deviation exceeded 5%. A statistical classification framework was developed to diagnose cytomegalovirus status using the catalog of TCR beta chain sequences. In a later analysis, V and J genes were assigned by comparing TCR nucleotide sequences against IMGT/GENE-DB human TR gene sequences. Using the TCRdist pipeline, a later analysis assigned CDR3 sequences along with most-parsimonious VDJ recombination scenarios. A later analysis defined each TCR beta chain by its CDR3 amino acid sequence plus V-gene family, and excluded reads lacking a unique V-gene family. To address suspected cross-contamination and a sequencing artifact, a later analysis removed a few hundred highly shared, low-generation-probability nucleotide sequences. A later analysis calculated a clonal expansion index for each public chain from normalized within-repertoire ranks of inferred template counts. In a later analysis, generation probabilities were computed with a VDJ recombination model fitted to out-of-frame rearrangements, and the resulting probabilities were checked against IGoR. Hypergeometric tests were used in a later analysis to score TCR-TCR, TCR-HLA and TCR-CMV co-occurrence, with a repertoire-size bias correction applied to the TCR pairs. False discovery rates were estimated in a later analysis by permuting HLA or CMV assignments 20 times. In a later analysis, co-occurring TCRs were grouped with DBSCAN, and TCRdist sequence similarity was added when clustering was performed within HLA-allele-positive subsets. Co-occurrence clustering excluded repertoires with fewer than 30,000 or more than 120,000 public chains, plus five with anomalous nucleotide sharing. Held by TCRdb, this immuneACCESS table contains in-frame sequences only and omits some clones. Under half of the omission traces to an unresolved V gene where checked; the cause of the rest is unknown. V and J calls plus clone size are reproduced from that table; the DNA served to infer D and trimming. Present in this sample are about 150,000 clones, 87% of which were seen just once. The biggest ten clones account for more than 4% of the sample.

A word on this clone: The target of this receptor is not known. Per-base qualities were not stored, and no clone one base away is much larger.

The investigation overall reported the following: A later analysis found that TCR association rates varied across HLA loci, with DRB1 alleles showing the most associated TCRs and HLA-C alleles the fewest. Most TCR sequences were seen in very few donors, while some public TCRs were found in many individuals. Some IMGT-functional V segments, including TRBV6-2 and TRBV6-3, could not be distinguished by the 87-base-pair reads and were therefore excluded. In a later genetic analysis, fewer N-insertions in productive TCRs were reported among donors in an Asian-associated ancestry cluster than the approximately 670-donor mean. The only immune exposure information available for the cohort was CMV serostatus. Cytomegalovirus status was reported to be diagnosed by the classifier with high specificity and sensitivity in both the original and validation cohorts. A later analysis reported that several top co-occurrence clusters appeared linked to parvovirus B19, influenza, CMV and Epstein-Barr virus. A later genetic analysis associated a missense DCLRE1C variant with V-gene and J-gene trimming of TCR beta chains, and an independent cohort replicated the association. Because HLA typing was unavailable for some donors at each locus, only the typed subset was used in association tests. This cohort had only TCR beta chains sequenced, and the lack of alpha or paired-chain data limited which features could be detected. A cluster of highly shared sequence variants was judged likely to represent a technical artifact of the sequencing pipeline. A later analysis found that HLA-associated TCR beta chains were more clonally expanded and had lower generation probabilities than equally common non-associated chains. The authors suggested that the approach could potentially be extended to other disease states and immunological phenotypes. In a later analysis, most CMV-associated TCR beta chains were found to appear HLA-restricted, with HLA associations seemingly driven largely by CMV exposure. Correlated functional status among segregating V segments might be attributable to linkage disequilibrium, but an unknown experimental factor could not be ruled out. When HLA alleles, especially DR and DQ, strongly co-occurred, TCR associations were difficult to assign to individual alleles. Roughly uniform sequencing depth across donors was assumed in presence/absence analyses, although this assumption may not hold. A further reported finding was that TCR beta sequences accurately predicted the HLA-A and HLA-B alleles for most subjects in the first cohort. About 15 rarely observed V segments, including chromosome 9 orphons, were excluded from the earlier analysis of some 590 of the donors because counts were too low. In an earlier analysis of about 600 of the donors, most TCR beta V segments appeared in productive rearrangements about 87% or about 30% of the time, broadly matching IMGT annotations. A total of about 150 TCR beta chains were listed by the study as associated with cytomegalovirus. Specific HLA alleles were associated with 15,000 to 20,000 TCR beta sequences at a false discovery rate of 0.05 in a later analysis. In vitro tests confirmed that a few of the cytomegalovirus-associated TCR beta chains recognize cytomegalovirus antigens.

In total, 600 or so healthy bone marrow donors made up the cohort. All cohort members were sampled while nominally healthy, although unrecorded immune exposures were likely present. The donor tested CMV seronegative, placing the donor among the 350 to 400 seronegative members of the cohort. A peripheral blood sample was provided by each donor, and peripheral blood mononuclear cells were used for TCR beta sequencing. The Qiagen DNeasy Blood Extraction Kit was used to extract genomic DNA from the blood cell samples. Its CDR3 holds 15 amino acids, cysteine through phenylalanine. The entry retains the CDR3 DNA only, 45 bases that are in frame from base 1. The germline V gene encodes CDR1 SEHNR and CDR2 FQNEAQ (reference sequence). V loses 6 bases of germline sequence and J loses 7 bases, and the interval between the two ends is 19 bases.

In this chain, TRBV7-9 is recombined with TRBJ2-1, and the D gene may be TRBD2, 6 bases matching. The material sequenced was PBMCs. This clonotype was sampled from a woman in her thirties in good health and CMV-seronegative. The CDR3 region: CASRRETAGGNEQFF. The nucleotide sequence is given as TGTGCCAGCAGGAGGGAGACAGCGGGTGGTAATGAGCAGTTCTTC. The CDR3, completed at both ends by the reference TRBV7-9 and TRBJ2-1 genes, gives the full variable domain DTGVSQNPRHKITKRGQNVTFRCDPISEHNRLYWYRQTLGQGPEFLTYFQNEAQLEKSRLLSDRFSAERPKGSFSTLEIQRTEQGDSAMYLCASRRETAGGNEQFFGPGTRLTVL.